This T cell receptor beta chain was sequenced for a study of CXCR3-negative and CXCR3-positive naive CD8 T cells. General study points: Naive cells that were CXCR3-positive had more hydrophobic TRB CDR3s (compared with CXCR3-negative naive cells). It was found that naive subsets had comparable surface CD5, and TCR strength was inferred from TRB CDR3 properties. Most assays were run on fresh PBMCs (CXCR3 expression partially decreased after cryopreservation). In both naive subsets diversity was comparably high, whereas memory CD8+ cells showed much lower diversity.

Remarks on this clonotype: Its antigen is unidentified.

TRB cDNA was prepared as libraries by UMI-labeled 5' RACE. For each CDR3 protein, TCRdb gives one entry from its re-call of the 5' RACE reads, without DNA. The sample has approximately 59,000 distinct CDR3 sequences. CD45RO-CCR7+CD27+CD95- defined naive CD8+ T cells. The CDR3 contains 15 residues. Germline values: CDR1 LGHDT, CDR2 YNNKEL (reference sequence). This chain links TRBV3-1 with TRBJ2-7; TCRdb proposes TRBD1, but this gene call is untestable without DNA. This receptor was identified in a human donor in good health. Some clones in this sample may be carry-over from other donors' samples. The sample comprised naive CXCR3+ CD8+ T cells from blood. As to subset: CD45RO-CCR7+CD27+CD95- naive CD8+ T cells expressing CXCR3 (TNR3+). The CDR3 sequence is CASRPGGGAPYEQYF.